Each of the 31 T cell receptor beta chains below was sequenced from the same sample in a study of T and B cells in COVID-19 patients. BIOMED2 TRB-A/B primer pools were used in multiplex TRB PCR. Via MiXCR, TCRdb re-called the multiplex PCR reads, giving one row per CDR3 protein. This repertoire shows about 4,100 distinct CDR3 sequences, 25% found once; its top ten account for approximately 22%. Each TRB amplification used roughly 220-550 ng of genomic DNA from blood. Sequencing was performed on blood. These receptors were obtained from a human donor with active COVID-19.

The J gene is TRBJ2-7, the V gene TRBV7-2; D is perhaps TRBD2 (6 bases). V was cut by 5 bases and J by 3 bases, with 11 bases left in between. Looked up from germline, CDR1 is SGHTA and CDR2 is FQGNSA. The CDR3 loop spans 13 amino acids. The CDR3 nucleotides are TGTGCCAGCAGCCTTGGGACTTACTACGAGCAGTACTTC. This codes for CASSLGTYYEQYF.

This clonotype is classed as medium-sized (0.01 to 0.1%). The chain is built from TRBV7-9 and TRBJ2-7; D not certain. Trimming removed 3 bases at V and 5 bases at J, with 8 bases between. This CDR3 region has 12 residues. Germline V gives CDR1 SEHNR, CDR2 FQNEAQ (reference sequence). The CDR3 nucleotides are TGTGCCAGCAGCTTGAGTTTACACGAGCAGTACTTC. Its translation is CASSLSLHEQYF.

The chain links TRBV27 to TRBJ2-1; TRBD2 agrees at 7 bases. This CDR3 region has 15 residues. Per the germline V gene, CDR1 is MNHEY and CDR2 is SMNVEV (reference sequence). Germline trimming cut 6 bases from V and 3 bases from J; bases unmatched to any gene: 8. CDR3 sequence reads: CASSLGAGVYNEQFF. In DNA form, the CDR3 reads TGTGCCAGCAGCTTAGGGGCGGGAGTCTACAATGAGCAGTTCTTC.

By proportion, this clonotype is medium-sized. The chain has TRBV6-6 and TRBJ1-2, with D perhaps matching TRBD1 (6 bases). Trimming shortened V by 7 bases and J by 3 bases, and 15 bases separated the two germline ends. The CDR3 has 14 residues. Per the germline V gene, CDR1 is MNHNY and CDR2 is SVGAGI (reference sequence). The CDR3 here is CASTQDSVYYGYTF. As DNA, the CDR3 is TGTGCCAGCACCCAGGACAGCGTTTACTATGGCTACACCTTC.

The chain combines TRBV19 with TRBJ2-2, with 11 bases matching TRBD2. Germline CDR1 is LNHDA and CDR2 is SQIVND (reference sequence). After removal of 6 bases from V and 3 bases from J, the junction contained 3 bases not matched to a gene. The CDR3 consists of 15 residues. The CDR3 bases are TGTGCCAGTAGACCGGGACTAGCGGACACCGGGGAGCTGTTTTTT. Residues: CASRPGLADTGELFF.

By share, this clonotype ranks as large. CDR3 residues: CSVERAFF. The CDR3 DNA follows: TGCAGCGTTGAACGAGCTTTCTTT. The rearrangement links TRBV29-1 to TRBJ1-1; D is unclear. The germline gives CDR1 SQVTM, CDR2 ANQGSEA. Trimming took 2 bases from V and 10 from J, leaving 2 bases between them. CDR3 length: 8 residues.

The J gene is TRBJ2-2, the V gene TRBV9, with D unclear. Germline V gene lookup returns CDR1 SGDLS and CDR2 YYNGEE. CDR3 size: 14 residues. V lost 1 base, J lost 6 bases, and 10 bases lay in between. For the CDR3, the DNA is TGTGCCAGCAGCGTAAGAAGTGGGCCCGGGGAGCTGTTTTTT. Amino acid sequence: CASSVRSGPGELFF. Combining the CDR3 with reference TRBV9 and TRBJ2-2 gives the whole variable domain DSGVTQTPKHLITATGQRVTLRCSPRSGDLSVYWYQQSLDQGLQFLIQYYNGEERAKGNILERFSAQQFPDLHSELNLSSLELGDSALYFCASSVRSGPGELFFGEGSRLTVL.

Judged by abundance, this clonotype is large. The gene calls are TRBV29-1 and TRBJ2-5; D unclear. Germline V CDR1 and CDR2: SQVTM, ANQGSEA. Trimming shortened V by 3 bases and J by 5 bases, and 16 bases separated the two germline ends. The CDR3 runs 14 residues. The CDR3 DNA is TGCAGCGTTGACAGCAGGAAATTTGAGGAGACCCAGTACTTC. Translation: CSVDSRKFEETQYF.

The chain couples TRBV10-3 to TRBJ1-3; D gene unclear. The V gene lost 7 bases and the J gene lost 0 bases, with 4 bases spanning the gap. Germline lookup yields CDR1 ENHRY and CDR2 SYGVKD. The CDR3 is made up of 12 amino acids. CDR3 region: CAITGSGNTIYF. CDR3 coding DNA: TGTGCCATCACTGGCTCTGGAAACACCATATATTTT.

This clonotype qualifies as medium-sized (0.01 to 0.1%). This chain uses TRBV6-5 with TRBJ1-5; TRBD1 is a possible D gene (6 bases). The CDR3 is made up of 15 amino acids. Trimming stripped 10 bases from V and 5 bases from J, with 21 bases between. The germline CDR1 and CDR2 sequences are MNHEY and SVGAGI. The CDR3, as DNA: TGTGCCACCCCGACAGGCGAAGAGGCGGATCAGCCCCAGCATTTT. It codes for CATPTGEEADQPQHF.

This clonotype was detected a few times. The rearrangement links TRBV5-4 to TRBJ1-6; 7 bases match TRBD1. The ends lost 1 base at V and 9 bases at J; junction bases unmatched: 7. Per germline, CDR1 SGHNT and CDR2 YYREEE (reference sequence). The CDR3 sequence is 15 residues long. The CDR3: CASSLPRDRSSPLHF. Here the CDR3 DNA reads TGTGCCAGCAGCTTGCCCCGGGACAGATCTTCACCCCTCCACTTT.

This clonotype ranks as medium-sized. The chain uses TRBV5-4 and TRBJ2-1, with D perhaps matching TRBD1 or TRBD2 (6 bases each). Germline CDR1 SGHNT, CDR2 YYREEE (reference sequence). There are 13 residues in the CDR3. V was pared by 4 bases and J by 9 bases, with 14 bases between. As DNA, the CDR3 is TGTGCCAGCAGCGGGGGGACATATAGTGAGCAGTTCTTC. It translates to CASSGGTYSEQFF.

This clonotype is labeled as medium-sized. The gene calls are TRBV5-6 and TRBJ2-1; 7 bases agree with TRBD1. The CDR3 consists of 15 residues. CDR1 is SGHDT and CDR2 is YYEEEE in the germline V gene. J was trimmed by 5 bases and V by 3 bases; bases with no gene match: 8. The CDR3 DNA reads TGTGCCAGCAGCTCCGGACAGGAGAAACACAATGAGCAGTTCTTC. This translates into CASSSGQEKHNEQFF.

By share of the sample, this clonotype is medium-sized. The V call is TRBV6-1, the J call TRBJ2-3; 8 nucleotides agree with TRBD2. CDR3 length: 17 residues. Germline loops: CDR1 MNHNS, CDR2 SASEGT. V gave up 6 bases and J gave up 6 bases; unmatched junction bases: 17. This CDR3 reads CASSPPLGSGKMDTQYF. DNA of the CDR3: TGTGCCAGCAGCCCCCCACTTGGTAGCGGGAAAATGGATACGCAGTATTTT.

This clonotype was observed a handful of times. The CDR3 sequence is CASRLSWQGTPVLVDYGYTF. CDR3 in DNA: TGTGCCAGCAGGCTTTCCTGGCAGGGAACTCCCGTCCTTGTTGACTATGGCTACACCTTC. This sequence joins TRBV21-1 and TRBJ1-2. TRBV21-1 corresponds to a pseudogene. CDR3 length equals 20 residues.

This clonotype has only one observation. A single base separates this from a much larger clone, so it may be a read error. The gene calls are TRBV6-6 and TRBJ1-4, with a tentative D call TRBD1 (6 bases). This CDR3 is 15 amino acids long. Germline CDR1 is MNHNY and CDR2 is SVGAGI (reference sequence). Trimming took 8 bases from V and 7 from J, leaving 20 bases between them. The CDR3 DNA reads TGTGCCAGCGGTTTTTATAAGGGAGGGGGTGAAAAACTGTTTTTT. Protein product: CASGFYKGGGEKLFF.

The rearrangement uses TRBV7-2 and TRBJ2-1; tentative D call: TRBD2 (5 bases). Germline lookup yields CDR1 SGHTA and CDR2 FQGNSA. The CDR3 runs 14 residues. Trimming took off 3 bases at V and 5 bases at J, with 11 bases between the two ends. The CDR3 loop reads CASSFGLANNEQFF. CDR3 DNA: TGTGCCAGCAGCTTCGGGCTAGCCAACAATGAGCAGTTCTTC.

A few counts support this clonotype. The J gene is TRBJ1-1, the V gene TRBV5-4; 8 nucleotides match TRBD1. J lost 5 bases, V lost 4 bases, and 10 bases had no gene match. Germline CDR1 and CDR2: SGHNT and YYREEE (reference sequence). This CDR3 contains 15 residues. CDR3 sequence (DNA): TGTGCCAGCAGCACTGTGACAGGGGAGAAAACTGAAGCTTTCTTT. Amino acid sequence: CASSTVTGEKTEAFF.

By share, this clonotype ranks as medium-sized. The J gene is TRBJ1-5, the V gene TRBV24-1; 9 bases line up with TRBD1. Germline CDR1 KGHDR, CDR2 SFDVKD. There are 15 residues in the CDR3. Germline trimming cut 3 bases from V and 7 bases from J; bases unmatched to any gene: 6. CDR3 loop: CATSDTGGAGQPQHF. CDR3 nucleotide sequence: TGTGCCACCAGTGATACAGGGGGCGCAGGACAGCCCCAGCATTTT.

In its sample, this clonotype was seen a few times. V gene TRBV5-1 combines with J gene TRBJ2-7; D is possibly TRBD1 (6 bases). CDR3 length: 15 residues. Per germline, CDR1 SGHRS and CDR2 YFSETQ. V lost 7 bases and J 2 bases, leaving 19 bases between the germline ends. CDR3 coding DNA: TGCGCCAGCGGGGGCCCCGGGACCCAAACCTACGAGCAGTACTTC. It codes for CASGGPGTQTYEQYF.

This clonotype is termed medium-sized. The chain employs TRBV12-3 or TRBV12-4 and TRBJ2-2; possibly TRBD2 for D (5 bases). V was pared by 7 bases and J by 5 bases, with 14 bases between. The CDR3 is 14 residues long. CDR3 bases: TGTGCCAGCACCACCCCGTCGGGAACCGGGGAGCTGTTTTTT. Its protein product is CASTTPSGTGELFF.

This clonotype is medium-sized. The rearrangement links TRBV6-5 to TRBJ1-1; perhaps TRBD1 as D (5 bases). The CDR3 sequence is 13 residues long. From germline, CDR1 is MNHEY and CDR2 SVGAGI. Trimming cost V 6 bases and J 8 bases, with 16 bases left between them. The CDR3 DNA reads TGTGCCAGCAGGCAGGGATCGGGGCAGGAAGCTTTCTTT. It is translated as CASRQGSGQEAFF.

This clonotype counts as medium-sized. The gene calls are TRBV6-6 and TRBJ1-2; 8 positions match TRBD1. Germline CDR1 and CDR2: MNHNY and SVGAGI (reference sequence). V was clipped by 5 bases and J by 8 bases; unmatched bases: 7. The CDR3 loop spans 13 amino acids. Here the CDR3 reads CASSQDRAGGYTF. CDR3 DNA sequence: TGTGCCAGCAGTCAGGACAGGGCTGGAGGCTACACCTTC.

By frequency in the sample, this clonotype is medium-sized. CDR3 coding DNA: TGTGCCAGCAGTTTTGAGCAGGGACTTAACACCGGGGAGCTGTTTTTT. Translating it yields CASSFEQGLNTGELFF. J is TRBJ2-2 and V is TRBV27, with D possibly matching TRBD2 (6 bases). The V end was cut by 3 bases, the J end by 2 bases, with 13 bases between. The CDR3 consists of 16 residues. The germline V gene has CDR1 MNHEY and CDR2 SMNVEV (reference sequence).

Only a few counts were recorded for this clonotype. The V gene is TRBV7-6, the J gene TRBJ2-5, with TRBD2 as a possible D gene (6 bases). The V gene's germline CDR1 is SGHVS and CDR2 FNYEAQ. V was shortened by 2 bases and J by 5 bases, with 15 bases between the two germline ends. The length of the CDR3 is 15 residues. DNA for the CDR3: TGTGCCAGCAGCTTACGGTGGCTAGCGAAGGAGACCCAGTACTTC. This gives the protein CASSLRWLAKETQYF.

This clonotype was observed a single time. The chain has TRBV19 and TRBJ2-7; 8 bases align to TRBD1. Trimming cost V 5 bases and J 7 bases; bases outside gene matches: 10. This CDR3 region has 14 residues. CDR1 is LNHDA and CDR2 is SQIVND in the germline V gene (reference sequence). The CDR3 spells CASSGGAGGGEQYF. The CDR3 DNA reads as TGTGCCAGTAGTGGGGGCGCAGGGGGCGGAGAGCAGTACTTC. The full variable domain, its missing parts supplied by reference TRBV19 and TRBJ2-7, is DGGITQSPKYLFRKEGQNVTLSCEQNLNHDAMYWYRQDPGQGLRLIYYSQIVNDFQKGDIAEGYSVSREKKESFPLTVTSAQKNPTAFYLCASSGGAGGGEQYFGPGTRLTVT.

The chain joins TRBV7-6 to TRBJ2-2; possibly TRBD1 for D (5 bases). This CDR3 is built from 15 residues. CDR1 is SGHVS, CDR2 FNYEAQ, per germline. The DNA of the CDR3 is TGTTCCACCGGGCCGGCAGGACAGAACACCGGGGAGCTGTTTTTT. Translated: CSTGPAGQNTGELFF.

This clonotype has more than one count but fewer than ten. V and J are TRBV7-2 and TRBJ2-1; possible D gene TRBD1, 6 bases. Germline V CDR1 and CDR2: SGHTA, FQGNSA. This CDR3 comprises 16 residues. V lost 6 bases and J 8 bases, leaving 23 bases between the germline ends. Written as DNA, the CDR3 is TGTGCCAGCAGGTTCGACCGGGACAATAGCTTCCATGAGCAGTTCTTC. This gives the protein CASRFDRDNSFHEQFF. Together with reference TRBV7-2 and TRBJ2-1, the CDR3 gives the full variable domain: GAGVSQSPSNKVTEKGKDVELRCDPISGHTALYWYRQSLGQGLEFLIYFQGNSAPDKSGLPSDRFSAERTGGSVSTLTIQRTQQEDSAVYLCASRFDRDNSFHEQFFGPGTRLTVL.

In its sample, this clonotype is medium-sized. The chain uses TRBV6-5 and TRBJ2-7; 8 bases agree with TRBD1. The CDR3 extends over 14 amino acids. CDR1 is MNHEY, CDR2 SVGAGI, per germline. After removal of 4 bases from V and 2 bases from J, the junction contained 4 bases not matched to a gene. CDR3 bases: TGTGCCAGCAGTTCGACAGGGGCGGCCTACGAGCAGTACTTC. It translates to CASSSTGAAYEQYF.

By sample fraction, this clonotype is medium-sized. V usage is TRBV30 and J usage is TRBJ1-1, with D hard to call. The CDR3 sequence is 13 residues long. Germline V gene lookup returns CDR1 GTSNPN and CDR2 SVGIG (reference sequence). V lost 1 base and J 1 base, leaving 7 bases between the germline ends. CDR3 residues: CAWSGDPNTEAFF. The CDR3 DNA follows: TGTGCCTGGAGTGGAGACCCGAACACTGAAGCTTTCTTT. The variable domain in full, with the rest retrieved from reference TRBV30 and TRBJ1-1, is SQTIHQWPATLVQPVGSPLSLECTVEGTSNPNLYWYRQAAGRGLQLLFYSVGIGQISSEVPQNLSASRPQDRQFILSSKKLLLSDSGFYLCAWSGDPNTEAFFGQGTRLTVV.

This clonotype is termed medium-sized. The CDR3 nucleotides read TGTGCCAGCAGCCCAGGACAGGGAGGTTCACCCCTCCACTTT. This gives the protein CASSPGQGGSPLHF. The chain combines TRBV6-6 with TRBJ1-6; TRBD1 aligns across 8 bases. J was trimmed by 9 bases and V by 6 bases; bases with no gene match: 7. The CDR3 extends over 14 amino acids. From germline, CDR1 is MNHNY and CDR2 SVGAGI (reference sequence).